This T cell receptor (beta chain) was sequenced in a study of T-cell reconstitution after alpha-beta-depleted transplantation in children. Trimming removed 3 bases from V and 2 bases from J; junction bases left unmatched: 6. CDR1 is KGHSH, CDR2 LQKENI, per germline. CDR3 length: 15 amino acids. Researchers prepared the TCRbeta library using unique molecular identifiers, the study reports. TCRdb re-derived calls from the PCR reads in MiXCR, one entry per CDR3 protein. This sample has fewer than 700,000 distinct CDR3 sequences, with about an eighth found just once. The sample here was PBMCs, mostly from graft donor cells, taken 360 days after TCRalphabeta/CD19-depleted stem cell transplant. The genes are TRBV18 and TRBJ2-5, with TRBD1 identical over 7 bases. This TCR was recovered from a male patient between 10 and 17 years old who had a stem cell transplant for acute myeloid leukemia, so the T cells may come from the graft donor. The CDR3 region is CASSPAGGPQETQYF. CDR3 nucleotide sequence: TGTGCCAGCTCACCGGCAGGGGGTCCTCAAGAGACCCAGTACTTC.